Below, 9 T cell receptor beta chains from the same sample are listed, as sequenced in a study of blood T cell repertoires in COVID-19. Method: immunoSEQ multiplex PCR; TCRdb's copy keeps in-frame clones and lacks some. The repertoire holds roughly 180,000 clones, with more than 75% as singletons. The sample consisted of peripheral blood. These receptor sequences come from a woman between 50 and 59 years old with COVID-19, enrolled during active disease.

V is TRBV11-3 and J is TRBJ2-7; D possibly corresponds to TRBD2 (6 bases). V was clipped by 5 bases and J by 3 bases, with 11 bases between them. CDR3 size: 13 residues. Germline lookup yields CDR1 SGHNT and CDR2 YENEEA. The CDR3 DNA reads as TGTGCCAGCAGCCCGCGGGACGGCTACGAGCAGTACTTC. It encodes CASSPRDGYEQYF.

The V and J genes are TRBV5-1 and TRBJ1-2; 9 nucleotides match TRBD1. The CDR3 has 15 residues. Germline-derived CDR1 and CDR2 are SGHRS and YFSETQ. V was pared by 0 bases and J by 8 bases, with 8 bases of the junction left unmatched. The CDR3 loop reads CASSLARGTGWGYTF. The CDR3 DNA reads TGCGCCAGCAGCTTGGCCCGTGGGACAGGGTGGGGCTACACCTTC.

This clone occurred a few times. The rearrangement uses TRBV28 and TRBJ1-5, with D perhaps matching TRBD1 (6 bases). This CDR3 comprises 16 residues. CDR1 is MDHEN and CDR2 is SYDVKM in the germline V gene. Trimming removed 6 bases at V and 0 bases at J, with 15 bases between. CDR3 nucleotides: TGTGCCAGCAGCTCCCGGACAGATTATAGCAATCAGCCCCAGCATTTT. Protein product: CASSSRTDYSNQPQHF.

The V gene is TRBV10-3, the J gene TRBJ2-1, with 7 bases lining up with TRBD1. Trimming at V came to 9 bases and at J to 0 bases, leaving 2 bases not matched to a gene. The CDR3 sequence is 13 residues long. Germline V CDR1 and CDR2: ENHRY, SYGVKD. CDR3 region: CAMGTASYNEQFF. CDR3 DNA sequence: TGTGCCATGGGGACAGCCTCCTACAATGAGCAGTTCTTC.

The V and J genes are TRBV7-9 and TRBJ1-2; 7 bases are a match to TRBD1. The CDR3 consists of 13 residues. After removal of 0 bases from V and 6 bases from J, the junction contained 1 base not matched to a gene. Germline CDR1 reads SEHNR; CDR2 reads FQNEAQ (reference sequence). CDR3 nucleotide sequence: TGTGCCAGCAGCTTAGCCCAGGGGGATGGCTACACCTTC. It is translated as CASSLAQGDGYTF. Using reference TRBV7-9 and TRBJ1-2 for the parts outside the CDR3, the full variable domain is DTGVSQNPRHKITKRGQNVTFRCDPISEHNRLYWYRQTLGQGPEFLTYFQNEAQLEKSRLLSDRFSAERPKGSFSTLEIQRTEQGDSAMYLCASSLAQGDGYTFGSGTRLTVV.

Turning to this clone: A much larger clone is a single base away; this may be a read error. Within the sample, other DNA sequences also encode this same CDR3. The V and J genes are TRBV18 and TRBJ1-1; possibly TRBD1 for D (5 bases). Looked up from germline, CDR1 is KGHSH and CDR2 is LQKENI. V lost 4 bases and J 7 bases, leaving 10 bases between the germline ends. The CDR3 has 12 amino acids. The CDR3 nucleotides read TGTGCCAGCTCACTGATAGACAGTGAAGCTTTCTTT. This translates into CASSLIDSEAFF.

The rearrangement joins TRBV7-2 to TRBJ1-3; 8 bases align to TRBD1. CDR1 and CDR2 (germline): SGHTA, FQGNSA. J lost 3 bases, V lost 4 bases, and 5 bases had no gene match. CDR3 size: 15 residues. CDR3 loop: CASSSDREFGNTIYF. CDR3 in DNA: TGTGCCAGCAGCTCGGACAGGGAGTTTGGAAACACCATATATTTT.

The V call is TRBV28, the J call TRBJ1-5, with D perhaps matching TRBD1 (5 bases). CDR1 is MDHEN, CDR2 SYDVKM, per germline. V lost 6 bases and J 0 bases, leaving 15 bases between the germline ends. The CDR3 runs to 16 residues. In DNA, the CDR3 is TGTGCCAGCAGCAGAGGGGAGGGCGGTAGCAATCAGCCCCAGCATTTT. Protein: CASSRGEGGSNQPQHF. Combining the CDR3 with reference TRBV28 and TRBJ1-5 gives the whole variable domain DVKVTQSSRYLVKRTGEKVFLECVQDMDHENMFWYRQDPGLGLRLIYFSYDVKMKEKGDIPEGYSVSREKKERFSLILESASTNQTSMYLCASSRGEGGSNQPQHFGDGTRLSIL.

This rearrangement joins TRBV5-1 to TRBJ2-6; D ambiguous. V lost 0 bases, J lost 2 bases, and 9 bases lay in between. This CDR3 spans 16 amino acids. CDR1 and CDR2 (germline): SGHRS, YFSETQ. Here the CDR3 reads CASSLAQHAGANVLTF. CDR3 DNA sequence: TGCGCCAGCAGCTTGGCACAGCATGCTGGGGCCAACGTCCTGACTTTC.